These T cell receptor beta chains were read from a single sample in a study of control samples from healthy donors and cancer patients. Produced via immunoSEQ multiplex PCR; TCRdb's table is partial and in-frame only. The sample lists 130,000 to 150,000 clones, roughly 92% seen once, with around 10% in the top ten. The sequencing input was blood. These receptors were collected from a man aged 30-40 years in good health. Both conserved end residues are trimmed from each CDR3. Size is stated for part of the rows, as once, few or many counts, or as a class when the clone is expanded.

V gene	J gene	clone size	CDR3 protein
TRBV19	TRBJ1-1	.	ASSIEIMNTEAF
TRBV15	TRBJ2-3	.	ATSRDGREADTQY
TRBV7-6	TRBJ1-5	.	ASSLDSGQGLPQH
TRBV7-8	TRBJ2-7	.	ASSARLGEQY
TRBV7-2	TRBJ1-2	.	ASSSRWTGGYGYT
TRBV28	TRBJ1-4	.	ASSTPGTGVEKLF
TRBV6-5	TRBJ2-1	.	ASSRDASSYNEQF
TRBV6-2/TRBV6-3	TRBJ2-5	.	ASSYSDREETQY
TRBV27	TRBJ1-5	.	ASSSYRGENQPQH
TRBV29-1	TRBJ1-3	.	SAMTGAGGNTIY
TRBV5-1	TRBJ2-5	.	ASSRMTGALQETQY
TRBV27	TRBJ2-2	.	ASSFDYNTGELF
TRBV5-6	TRBJ1-2	.	ASRQIRIDYGYT
TRBV28	TRBJ2-1	.	ASSFLTGGGNEQF
TRBV4-1	TRBJ2-5	.	ASSSRTSGRASGETQY
TRBV5-6	TRBJ1-2	.	ASSLLQGGYAGSYT
TRBV11-2	TRBJ2-5	once	ASSLMFQQETQY
TRBV4-1	TRBJ2-1	.	ASSQRGPGTSGNNNEQF
TRBV28	TRBJ2-3	.	ASIQGQTDTQY
TRBV27	TRBJ1-4	.	ASSSFGGSNEKLF
TRBV11-2	TRBJ2-7	.	ASSSLRDRTYEQY
TRBV7-2	TRBJ2-1	.	ASSLEGLAGNEQF
TRBV11-2	TRBJ2-2	.	ASSLTSGNAGELF
TRBV6-2/TRBV6-3	TRBJ2-1	.	ASSYSTSGRRNEQF
TRBV3-1/TRBV3-2	TRBJ1-1	once	ASSQEGTEAF
TRBV7-9	TRBJ1-3	.	ASSFPILRTGHSGNTIY
TRBV29-1	TRBJ2-1	once	SVAFWGRGRDEQF
TRBV28	TRBJ1-5	.	ASSSGEGNQPQH
TRBV28	TRBJ2-5	.	ASSPSGTGLQETQY
TRBV6-6	TRBJ2-1	.	ASSYSAVSYNEQF
TRBV20-1	TRBJ2-7	.	SASEGRTYEQY
TRBV7-8	TRBJ1-2	.	ASSSTGTPGYGYT
TRBV28	TRBJ2-1	.	ASSLLYGLVGSYNEQF
TRBV6-6	TRBJ2-4	.	ASSYFRGSQNIQY
TRBV6-1	TRBJ1-5	.	ASSEIWGLNQPQH
TRBV7-2	TRBJ2-5	.	ASSSLLQQETQY
TRBV30	TRBJ2-7	.	AWSPESPTYEQY
TRBV9	TRBJ1-3	.	ASSAGTGGNTIY
TRBV28	TRBJ2-7	once	ASSFESGVFNEQY
TRBV19	TRBJ1-2	.	ASSRESSYYGYT
TRBV19	TRBJ1-5	.	ASSIRGGQPQH
TRBV30	TRBJ2-3	.	AWSLRGDTQY
TRBV27	TRBJ1-1	.	ASLNTEAF
TRBV6-4	TRBJ2-1	.	ASSDEAFGPNEQF
TRBV5-1	TRBJ1-1	.	ASSLAGNTEAF
TRBV27	TRBJ2-1	.	ASSPRGQRKTNEQF
TRBV2	TRBJ2-2	.	ASLGQDSGELF
TRBV5-5	TRBJ2-7	.	ASSSKDREVYEQY
TRBV6-1	TRBJ2-3	.	ASSEVEGFTDTQY
TRBV7-9	TRBJ1-4	once	ASSLHEGINEKLF
TRBV20-1	TRBJ1-2	.	SARLGTRYT
TRBV24-1	TRBJ1-5	.	ATSDPGQAQPQH
TRBV7-2	TRBJ2-7	.	ASSWVGAGGYEQY
TRBV7-2	TRBJ1-6	.	ASSFYTGMKGYNSPLH
TRBV28	TRBJ1-1	.	ASTATGFGNTEAF
TRBV12-5	TRBJ1-5	few	ASGRGRGQPQH
TRBV7-2	TRBJ2-5	few	ASSLRGSQTQY
TRBV9	TRBJ1-1	.	ASSAGAGGNTEAF
TRBV6-1	TRBJ1-1	.	ASSEAENTEAF
TRBV4-3	TRBJ2-1	.	ASAEQRRGNEQF